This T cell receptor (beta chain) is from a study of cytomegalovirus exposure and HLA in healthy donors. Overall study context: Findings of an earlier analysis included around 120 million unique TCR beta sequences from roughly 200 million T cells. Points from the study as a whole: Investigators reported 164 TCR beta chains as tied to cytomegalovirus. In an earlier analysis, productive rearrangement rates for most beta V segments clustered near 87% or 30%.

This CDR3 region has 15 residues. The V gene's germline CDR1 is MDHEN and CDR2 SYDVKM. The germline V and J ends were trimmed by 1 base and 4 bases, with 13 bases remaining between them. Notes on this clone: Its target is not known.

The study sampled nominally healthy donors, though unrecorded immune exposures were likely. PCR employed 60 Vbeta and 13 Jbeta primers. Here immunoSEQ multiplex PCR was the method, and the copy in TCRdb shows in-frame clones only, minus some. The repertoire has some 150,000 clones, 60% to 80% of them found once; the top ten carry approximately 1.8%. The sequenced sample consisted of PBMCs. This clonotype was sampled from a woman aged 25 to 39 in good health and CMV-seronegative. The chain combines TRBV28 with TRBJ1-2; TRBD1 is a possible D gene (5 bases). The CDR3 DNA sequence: TGTGCCAGCAGTTTATTAGCAGGGTCTGGCTATGGCTACACCTTC. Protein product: CASSLLAGSGYGYTF.